This entry is about one TCR beta chain. The data are from a study of metastatic and nonmetastatic thyroid tumors. TCRdb re-analyzed the PCR reads using MiXCR. The data contain roughly 61,000 clones, about 3.8% of them singletons. Prior to thyroid surgery, none of the patients had received any treatment. Trimming cost V 5 bases and J 4 bases, with 13 bases left between them. Germline V gene sequence: CDR1 SGHTA, CDR2 FQGTGA. CDR3 length: 14 amino acids. The source is a female donor with papillary thyroid cancer or a benign thyroid nodule (not recorded which). Some clones in this sample may be carry-over from other donors' samples. This chain connects TRBV7-3 to TRBJ2-3, with D unclear. Input material: blood. The CDR3 DNA reads TGTGCCAGCAGCCCTTGGGGTCCCGCAGATACGCAGTATTTT. It specifies CASSPWGPADTQYF.